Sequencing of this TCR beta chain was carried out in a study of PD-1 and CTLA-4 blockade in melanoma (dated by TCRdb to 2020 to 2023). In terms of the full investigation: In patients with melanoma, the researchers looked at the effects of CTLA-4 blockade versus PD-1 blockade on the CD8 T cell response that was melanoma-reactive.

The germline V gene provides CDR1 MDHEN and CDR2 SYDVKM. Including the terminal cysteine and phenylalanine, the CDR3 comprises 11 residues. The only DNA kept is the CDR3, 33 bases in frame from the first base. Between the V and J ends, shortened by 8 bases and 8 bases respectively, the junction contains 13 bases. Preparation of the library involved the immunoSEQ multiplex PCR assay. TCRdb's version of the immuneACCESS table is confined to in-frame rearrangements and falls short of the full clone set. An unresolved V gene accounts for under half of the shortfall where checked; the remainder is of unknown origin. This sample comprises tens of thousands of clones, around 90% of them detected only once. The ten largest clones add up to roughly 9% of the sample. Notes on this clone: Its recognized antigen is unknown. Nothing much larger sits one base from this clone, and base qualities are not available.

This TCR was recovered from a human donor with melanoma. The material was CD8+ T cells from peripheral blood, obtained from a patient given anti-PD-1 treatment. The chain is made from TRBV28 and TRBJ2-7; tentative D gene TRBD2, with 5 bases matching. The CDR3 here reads CASQEVLKQYF. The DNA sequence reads TGTGCCAGCCAGGAGGTACTGAAGCAGTACTTC.